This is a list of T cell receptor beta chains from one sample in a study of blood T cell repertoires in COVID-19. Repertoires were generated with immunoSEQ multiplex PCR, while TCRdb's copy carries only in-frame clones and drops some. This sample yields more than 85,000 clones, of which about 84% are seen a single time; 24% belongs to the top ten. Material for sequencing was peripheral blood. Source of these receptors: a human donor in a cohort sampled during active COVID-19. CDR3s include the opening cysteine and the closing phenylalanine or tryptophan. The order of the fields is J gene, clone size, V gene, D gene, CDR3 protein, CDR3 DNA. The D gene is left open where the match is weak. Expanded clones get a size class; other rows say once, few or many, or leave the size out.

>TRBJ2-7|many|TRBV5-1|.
CASSGVSGSSSYEQYF
TGCGCCAGCAGCGGCGTTAGCGGTTCCAGCTCCTACGAGCAGTACTTC
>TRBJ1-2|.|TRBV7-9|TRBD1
CASSSGQGWDYGYTF
TGTGCCAGCAGCTCAGGACAGGGGTGGGACTATGGCTACACCTTC
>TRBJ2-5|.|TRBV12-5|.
CASGLAQAETQYF
TGTGCTAGTGGTTTGGCTCAGGCGGAGACCCAGTACTTC
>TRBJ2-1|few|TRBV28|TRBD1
CASSLGAGGRYEQFF
TGTGCCAGCAGTTTAGGGGCAGGGGGCCGGTATGAGCAGTTCTTC
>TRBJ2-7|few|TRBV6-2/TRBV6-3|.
CASSYSPPYEQYF
TGTGCCAGCAGTTACTCTCCCCCATACGAGCAGTACTTC
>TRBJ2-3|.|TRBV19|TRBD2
CASRPGGRGSTDTQYF
TGTGCCAGCCGCCCGGGAGGGAGGGGAAGCACAGATACGCAGTATTTT
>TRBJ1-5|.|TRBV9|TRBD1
CASSAIDQIRRTGGYSNQPQHF
TGTGCCAGCAGCGCCATAGACCAAATCCGGCGGACAGGGGGCTATAGCAATCAGCCCCAGCATTTT
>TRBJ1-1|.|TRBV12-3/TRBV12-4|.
CASSSRTASRAFF
TGTGCCAGCAGTTCCCGGACAGCCAGCCGGGCTTTCTTT
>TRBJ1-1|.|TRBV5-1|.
CASSFGAEAFF
TGCGCCAGCAGCTTCGGGGCTGAAGCTTTCTTT
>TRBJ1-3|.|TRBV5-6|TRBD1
CASSPGTGTRNTIYF
TGTGCCAGCAGCCCGGGGACAGGGACCCGAAACACCATATATTTT
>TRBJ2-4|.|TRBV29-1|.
CSVESLASAKNIQYF
TGCAGCGTTGAATCGCTAGCATCAGCCAAAAACATTCAGTACTTC
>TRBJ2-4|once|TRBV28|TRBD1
CASSNGQGNIQYF
TGTGCCAGCAGTAACGGACAGGGAAACATTCAGTACTTC
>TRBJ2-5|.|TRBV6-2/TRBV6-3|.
CASSHGETQYF
TGTGCCAGCAGTCACGGGGAGACCCAGTACTTC
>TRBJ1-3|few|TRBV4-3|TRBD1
CASSQGQGLAGNTIYF
TGCGCCAGCAGCCAAGGACAGGGTTTGGCTGGAAACACCATATATTTT
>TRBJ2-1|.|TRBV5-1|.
CASSFGLDNEQFF
TGCGCCAGCAGCTTTGGACTGGACAATGAGCAGTTCTTC
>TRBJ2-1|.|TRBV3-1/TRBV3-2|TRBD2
CASRSAGAFYEQFF
TGTGCCAGCAGGTCCGCGGGAGCTTTCTATGAGCAGTTCTTC
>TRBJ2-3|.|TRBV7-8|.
CASSQQGSQGDTQYF
TGTGCCAGCAGTCAGCAGGGGTCCCAGGGAGATACGCAGTATTTT
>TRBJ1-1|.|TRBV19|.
CASSGGGLYTEAFF
TGTGCCAGTAGTGGAGGCGGCCTCTACACTGAAGCTTTCTTT
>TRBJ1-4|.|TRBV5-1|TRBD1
CASSNGQGNEKLFF
TGCGCCAGCAGCAACGGACAGGGAAATGAAAAACTGTTTTTT
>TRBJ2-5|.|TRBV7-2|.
CASSPLTFETQYF
TGTGCCAGCAGCCCCCTAACTTTTGAGACCCAGTACTTC
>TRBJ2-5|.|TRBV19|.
CASNDRPQETQYF
TGTGCCAGTAACGACAGGCCTCAAGAGACCCAGTACTTC
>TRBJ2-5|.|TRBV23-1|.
CASSQSVERDYQETQYF
TGCGCCAGCAGTCAATCGGTCGAGCGCGACTACCAAGAGACCCAGTACTTC